These 17 T cell receptor beta chains were sequenced from one sample in a study of Graves' ophthalmopathy and Graves' hyperthyroidism. Amplified material comprised TCR beta CDR3 regions derived from RNA transcripts. HTBI primers primed a first-round RT-PCR, and a second-round multiplex PCR followed. TCRdb passed the multiplex PCR reads through MiXCR, listing each CDR3 protein once. The profile shows fewer than 250,000 distinct CDR3 sequences, just under 30% of them singletons. Input material: peripheral blood. The receptors derive from a man aged 50 to 60 with Graves' ophthalmopathy.

In its sample, this clonotype was seen many times. The V call is TRBV4-3, the J call TRBJ2-5; D remains ambiguous. CDR1 is LGHNA and CDR2 is YSLEER in the germline V gene. Trimming removed 0 bases at V and 5 bases at J, with 13 bases between. The CDR3 covers 15 residues. The CDR3, as DNA: TGCGCCAGCAGCCAAGATGGTTACGTGAGGGAGACCCAGTACTTC. Its protein product is CASSQDGYVRETQYF.

This clonotype was seen many times. The CDR3 DNA sequence: TGCAGCGTTGGGGACACTGCCTACGAGCAGTACTTC. Its translation: CSVGDTAYEQYF. V and J are TRBV29-1 and TRBJ2-7; possibly TRBD1 for D (6 bases). Trimming removed 4 bases at V and 2 bases at J, with 9 bases between. CDR1 and CDR2 from the germline V gene are SQVTM and ANQGSEA. This CDR3 contains 12 residues.

This clonotype was seen many times. This chain joins TRBV20-1 and TRBJ2-7; the D gene is possibly TRBD1 (6 bases). V was pared by 7 bases and J by 7 bases, with 14 bases between. The CDR3 covers 11 residues. Germline loops: CDR1 DFQATT, CDR2 SNEGSKA (reference sequence). As DNA, the CDR3 is TGCAGTGTATCAGGGGCGGGTGAGCAGTACTTC. This gives the protein CSVSGAGEQYF.

The rearrangement uses TRBV28 and TRBJ2-2; D uncertain. Germline values: CDR1 MDHEN, CDR2 SYDVKM. V dropped 7 bases and J dropped 0 bases, with 15 bases sitting between them. The CDR3 contains 16 residues. The CDR3 DNA is TGTGCCAGCACAGCAGGCCGACCCGCGAACACCGGGGAGCTGTTTTTT. Its protein is CASTAGRPANTGELFF.

This clonotype was detected ten times or more. The V gene is TRBV20-1, the J gene TRBJ1-5; 8 bases fit TRBD1. The CDR3 has 15 residues. The V segment lost 4 bases and the J segment 4 bases; nucleotides outside the gene matches: 9. The germline V gene has CDR1 DFQATT and CDR2 SNEGSKA (reference sequence). The CDR3 sequence: CSAKAGQGRNQPQHF. Written as DNA, the CDR3 is TGCAGTGCTAAAGCAGGACAGGGAAGAAATCAGCCCCAGCATTTT.

Worth noting for this clonotype: A junction end diverges from the germline sequence, so it may reflect a read error. This chain links TRBV6-1 with TRBJ2-7; D uncertain. The CDR3 length is 14 residues. Germline CDR1 reads MNHNS; CDR2 reads SASEGT. The CDR3: CASSVTTSSYKQYF. The CDR3 bases are TGTGCCAGCAGTGTCACCACGAGCTCCTACAAGCAGTACTTC.

The chain joins TRBV5-1 to TRBJ1-6; D is uncertain. The V end was cut by 0 bases, the J end by 10 bases, with 11 bases between. The CDR3 sequence is 14 residues long. In germline, CDR1 is SGHRS, CDR2 YFSETQ. CDR3 residues: CASSLADTRSPLHF. Written as DNA, the CDR3 is TGCGCCAGCAGCTTGGCTGACACTCGGTCACCCCTCCACTTT.

This clonotype was observed many times. The chain recombines TRBV10-3 with TRBJ1-1, with 8 bases that match TRBD1. This CDR3 has 15 residues. Trimming took 2 bases from V and 4 from J; bases not matched to a gene: 6. Germline CDR1 is ENHRY and CDR2 is SYGVKD. CDR3 in DNA: TGTGCCATCAGTGAGCCGGACAGGGTTGGCACTGAAGCTTTCTTT. This translates into CAISEPDRVGTEAFF.

The CDR3 nucleotides read TGTGCCAGCAGTCCCTCGACATCCCTCTCCTACGAGCAGTACTTC. It yields the protein CASSPSTSLSYEQYF. V gene TRBV6-5 combines with J gene TRBJ2-7; no clear D gene. V was cut by 5 bases and J by 0 bases, with 14 bases left in between. Germline V CDR1 and CDR2: MNHEY, SVGAGI. The CDR3 extends over 15 amino acids.

This clonotype was counted at least ten times. No conserved phenylalanine or tryptophan ends this CDR3, so it is likely a read error. This sequence joins TRBV19 and TRBJ1-2; D is undetermined. V lost 8 bases and J 6 bases, leaving 7 bases between the germline ends. CDR1 and CDR2 (germline): LNHDA, SQIVND (reference sequence). This CDR3 comprises 10 residues. The CDR3: CASFKDGYTL. The DNA for the CDR3 is TGTGCCAGTTTTAAGGATGGCTACACCCTC.

This clonotype was seen ten or more times. A much larger clone sits a single nucleotide away, making a read error possible. The chain recombines TRBV28 with TRBJ2-2, with TRBD2 matching over 13 bases. This CDR3 comprises 21 residues. Germline CDR1 is MDHEN and CDR2 is SYDVKM. The trim removed 2 bases at V and 0 bases at J, leaving 12 bases unmatched. CDR3 residues: CASSLNGTSGKSPTNTGELFF. In nucleotides, the CDR3 is TGTGCCAGCAGTTTAAATGGGACTAGCGGGAAAAGCCCCACGAACACCGGGGAGCTGTTTTTT.

This clonotype was seen many times. The chain combines TRBV2 with TRBJ1-1, with TRBD1 matching over 8 bases. CDR1 is SNHLY and CDR2 is FYNNEI in the germline V gene. This CDR3 is 15 amino acids long. V lost 2 bases and J lost 4; bases outside the gene matches: 6. DNA of the CDR3: TGTGCCAGCAGTGAACGCCGACAGGGGAGCACTGAAGCTTTCTTT. It specifies CASSERRQGSTEAFF.

This clonotype has at least ten counts. The CDR3 bases are TGCGCCAGCAGCCTTTGGACTCAGTCCGGGGAGCTGTTTTTT. It encodes CASSLWTQSGELFF. The chain recombines TRBV5-1 with TRBJ2-2; the D gene is possibly TRBD2 (5 bases). Germline V lookup: CDR1 SGHRS, CDR2 YFSETQ. This CDR3 region has 14 residues. V was clipped by 4 bases and J by 6 bases, with 13 bases between them.

In this sample, this clonotype turned up many times. The J gene is TRBJ1-5, the V gene TRBV19, with D perhaps matching TRBD1 (5 bases). V was cut by 6 bases and J by 3 bases, with 9 bases left in between. The CDR3 runs to 13 residues. Germline loops: CDR1 LNHDA, CDR2 SQIVND (reference sequence). The CDR3 nucleotides are TGTGCCAGTAGCCGGGGGGTCAATCAGCCCCAGCATTTT. Amino acid sequence: CASSRGVNQPQHF.

This clonotype showed up many times. The chain joins TRBV24-1 to TRBJ2-7, with D tentatively TRBD2 (6 bases). The length of the CDR3 is 18 residues. Germline assignment: CDR1 KGHDR and CDR2 SFDVKD. Deletions cut 3 bases from V and 0 bases from J, with 20 bases between. The CDR3 DNA is TGTGCCACCAGTGATGGGGGTGAGTCGGGAGCCTCCTCCTACGAGCAGTACTTC. Protein sequence: CATSDGGESGASSYEQYF.

The chain uses TRBV7-2 and TRBJ1-6; TRBD1 is a possible D gene (6 bases). The CDR3 is 17 residues long. V shed 1 base and J shed 6 bases, with 16 bases lying between them. From germline, CDR1 is SGHTA and CDR2 FQGNSA. The CDR3 loop reads CASSLEARGGFNSPLHF. CDR3 DNA: TGTGCCAGCAGCTTAGAAGCCAGGGGCGGGTTTAATTCACCCCTCCACTTT.

This clonotype was found many times. V gene TRBV27 combines with J gene TRBJ2-7, with 12 bases lining up with TRBD2. Unmatched junction bases numbered 12, after V lost 5 bases and J lost 7 bases. Germline lookup yields CDR1 MNHEY and CDR2 SMNVEV (reference sequence). The CDR3 spans 16 residues. For the CDR3, the DNA is TGTGCCAGCAGTCGGCTAGCGGGAGGGCCCTCTTGGGAGCAGTACTTC. Translation gives CASSRLAGGPSWEQYF.